Following are 17 T cell receptor beta chains from one sample sequenced in a study of OX40 agonist ivuxolimab in advanced cancers. Data came from immunoSEQ multiplex PCR; TCRdb stores just in-frame clones and leaves some out. The repertoire consists of 30,000 to 40,000 clones, with 70% to 85% occurring once and the leading ten covering 21%. The sample here was CD4+ or CD8+ T cells sorted from blood, taken in a trial of the OX40 agonist ivuxolimab. The receptors originated from an adult with an advanced solid tumor such as melanoma, head and neck, liver or kidney cancer.

The chain recombines TRBV9 with TRBJ2-5; 12 nucleotides match TRBD2. The germline CDR1 and CDR2 sequences are SGDLS and YYNGEE. This CDR3 has 16 amino acids. V dropped 4 bases and J dropped 1; count of bases not matched to a gene: 5. The CDR3 sequence is CASSPGTSGFQETQYF. The CDR3 bases are TGTGCCAGCAGCCCCGGGACTAGCGGGTTCCAAGAGACCCAGTACTTC. Full variable domain (remainder filled in from reference TRBV9 and TRBJ2-5): DSGVTQTPKHLITATGQRVTLRCSPRSGDLSVYWYQQSLDQGLQFLIQYYNGEERAKGNILERFSAQQFPDLHSELNLSSLELGDSALYFCASSPGTSGFQETQYFGPGTRLLVL.

The chain is built from TRBV7-9 and TRBJ2-3, with 9 nucleotides matching TRBD2. J was trimmed by 4 bases and V by 1 base; bases with no gene match: 6. Germline CDR1 and CDR2: SEHNR and FQNEAQ (reference sequence). CDR3 length: 16 amino acids. The CDR3 protein is CASSLEGGGVSDTQYF. CDR3 DNA: TGTGCCAGCAGCTTAGAAGGCGGGGGGGTTTCAGATACGCAGTATTTT.

V and J are TRBV6-1 and TRBJ2-4; D is tentatively TRBD1 or TRBD2 (5 bases each). The germline V gene has CDR1 MNHNS and CDR2 SASEGT. Trimming cost V 6 bases and J 2 bases, with 11 bases left between them. The CDR3 runs 14 residues. The CDR3 sequence is CASSLGDPKNIQYF. CDR3 DNA sequence: TGTGCCAGCAGCTTGGGGGACCCCAAAAACATTCAGTACTTC.

The V and J genes are TRBV19 and TRBJ2-5; D tentatively reads TRBD1 or TRBD2 (5 bases each). V shed 5 bases and J shed 4 bases, with 20 bases lying between them. Germline V gene lookup returns CDR1 LNHDA and CDR2 SQIVND (reference sequence). The CDR3 is made up of 16 amino acids. CDR3 sequence reads: CASSERGGRTRETQYF. CDR3 in DNA: TGTGCCAGTAGTGAGAGGGGTGGGCGAACCCGAGAGACCCAGTACTTC.

A few counts support this clone. V usage is TRBV7-9 and J usage is TRBJ1-5, with unresolved D. CDR1 SEHNR and CDR2 FQNEAQ come from the germline V gene (reference sequence). V was shortened by 4 bases and J by 4 bases, with 8 bases between the two germline ends. The CDR3 totals 13 residues. CDR3 DNA sequence: TGTGCCAGCAGCTCACAGATTAATCAGCCCCAGCATTTT. This gives the protein CASSSQINQPQHF.

The V and J genes are TRBV6-1 and TRBJ2-2; D is unclear. V was shortened by 6 bases and J by 5 bases, with 7 bases between the two germline ends. Germline V gives CDR1 MNHNS, CDR2 SASEGT. The CDR3 is 12 amino acids. CDR3 nucleotide sequence: TGTGCCAGCAGGGTTCAGACCGGGGAGCTGTTTTTT. Residues: CASRVQTGELFF.

This chain joins TRBV23-1 and TRBJ1-2; unclear D gene. TRBV23-1 has ORF status, its function being uncertain. Trimming cost V 2 bases and J 2 bases, with 9 bases left between them. CDR3 length: 14 amino acids. The CDR3 here is CASSQGGNNYGYTF. DNA for the CDR3: TGCGCCAGCAGTCAAGGAGGGAACAACTATGGCTACACCTTC.

This chain connects TRBV4-3 to TRBJ1-1; 7 nucleotides line up with TRBD1. V was pared by 0 bases and J by 9 bases, with 7 bases of the junction left unmatched. The CDR3 has 14 amino acids. CDR1 and CDR2 (germline): LGHNA, YSLEER. The CDR3 DNA follows: TGCGCCAGCAGCCAAGAGTCGAGACAGGGTAAAGCTTTCTTT. Translated, it gives CASSQESRQGKAFF.

The V and J genes are TRBV27 and TRBJ2-5, with TRBD2 as a possible D gene (6 bases). The J call may be mistaken, given a closer DNA end match to TRBJ2-7. The CDR3 extends over 13 amino acids. Germline V gene lookup returns CDR1 MNHEY and CDR2 SMNVEV (reference sequence). The CDR3 sequence: CASSLAGNYEQYF. Here the CDR3 DNA reads TGTGCCAGCAGTCTTGCGGGGAACTACGAGCAGTACTTC.

V gene TRBV27 combines with J gene TRBJ2-7; no reliable D call. The V gene lost 8 bases and the J gene lost 0 bases, with 5 bases spanning the gap. The CDR3 has 11 residues. The germline CDR1 and CDR2 sequences are MNHEY and SMNVEV (reference sequence). DNA for the CDR3: TGTGCCAGCGGTACCTCCTACGAGCAGTACTTC. Encoded protein: CASGTSYEQYF.

The V gene is TRBV7-6, the J gene TRBJ2-5; TRBD1 agrees at 9 bases. Germline V gives CDR1 SGHVS, CDR2 FNYEAQ. Losses at the gene ends were 5 bases for V and 2 bases for J; bases not matched to a gene: 6. This CDR3 contains 15 residues. The CDR3 region is CASSTRDRAQETQYF. The CDR3 DNA reads as TGTGCCAGCAGCACCCGGGACAGGGCTCAAGAGACCCAGTACTTC. Combining the CDR3 with reference TRBV7-6 and TRBJ2-5 gives the whole variable domain GAGVSQSPRYKVTKRGQDVALRCDPISGHVSLYWYRQALGQGPEFLTYFNYEAQQDKSGLPNDRFSAERPEGSISTLTIQRTEQRDSAMYRCASSTRDRAQETQYFGPGTRLLVL.

The chain couples TRBV27 to TRBJ2-1; no reliable D call. The V gene lost 6 bases and the J gene lost 2 bases, with 14 bases spanning the gap. Germline assignment: CDR1 MNHEY and CDR2 SMNVEV (reference sequence). CDR3 length: 15 residues. For the CDR3, the DNA is TGTGCCAGCAGCCCCTCTGGCGGCGCCTACAATGAGCAGTTCTTC. Translated: CASSPSGGAYNEQFF.

This sequence joins TRBV7-8 and TRBJ2-7; D is possibly TRBD2 (6 bases). V was trimmed by 1 base and J by 4 bases, leaving 14 bases between them. The CDR3 consists of 15 residues. Germline CDR1 is SGHVS and CDR2 is FQNEAQ. The CDR3 DNA follows: TGTGCCAGCAGCTTAGGTGGGGTCGGGGGTTACGAGCAGTACTTC. Protein sequence: CASSLGGVGGYEQYF.

The V gene is TRBV9, the J gene TRBJ2-5; D remains unclear. Trimming removed 0 bases at V and 1 base at J, with 10 bases between. Germline CDR1 reads SGDLS; CDR2 reads YYNGEE. The CDR3 is 15 residues long. CDR3 in DNA: TGTGCCAGCAGCGTAGCTCCCCATCCCCAAGAGACCCAGTACTTC. The encoded protein is CASSVAPHPQETQYF.

The rearrangement uses TRBV4-1 and TRBJ1-4, with a possible D match to TRBD1 (6 bases). CDR1 and CDR2 from the germline V gene are MGHRA and YSYEKL. With 0 bases removed from V and 2 bases from J, the gap between germline ends came to 10 bases. The CDR3 sequence is 16 residues long. The CDR3, as DNA: TGCGCCAGCAGCCAAGAGGGACAACCTACTAATGAAAAACTGTTTTTT. This translates into CASSQEGQPTNEKLFF.

The chain has TRBV27 and TRBJ1-1; D might be TRBD1 (5 bases). The CDR3 has 13 residues. The ends were cut back, 3 bases at V and 4 bases at J, with 9 bases in the middle. CDR1 and CDR2 from the germline V gene are MNHEY and SMNVEV (reference sequence). The DNA for the CDR3 is TGTGCCAGCAGTTTCAGACAGATCACTGAAGCTTTCTTT. Translating gives CASSFRQITEAFF.

V and J are TRBV30 and TRBJ1-6; no firm D call. The germline V gene has CDR1 GTSNPN and CDR2 SVGIG (reference sequence). V lost 8 bases to trimming and J lost 0 bases, with 14 bases between them. The CDR3 length is 15 residues. The CDR3 region is CAATAESSYNSPLHF. Written as DNA, the CDR3 is TGTGCCGCGACCGCGGAGAGCTCCTATAATTCACCCCTCCACTTT.